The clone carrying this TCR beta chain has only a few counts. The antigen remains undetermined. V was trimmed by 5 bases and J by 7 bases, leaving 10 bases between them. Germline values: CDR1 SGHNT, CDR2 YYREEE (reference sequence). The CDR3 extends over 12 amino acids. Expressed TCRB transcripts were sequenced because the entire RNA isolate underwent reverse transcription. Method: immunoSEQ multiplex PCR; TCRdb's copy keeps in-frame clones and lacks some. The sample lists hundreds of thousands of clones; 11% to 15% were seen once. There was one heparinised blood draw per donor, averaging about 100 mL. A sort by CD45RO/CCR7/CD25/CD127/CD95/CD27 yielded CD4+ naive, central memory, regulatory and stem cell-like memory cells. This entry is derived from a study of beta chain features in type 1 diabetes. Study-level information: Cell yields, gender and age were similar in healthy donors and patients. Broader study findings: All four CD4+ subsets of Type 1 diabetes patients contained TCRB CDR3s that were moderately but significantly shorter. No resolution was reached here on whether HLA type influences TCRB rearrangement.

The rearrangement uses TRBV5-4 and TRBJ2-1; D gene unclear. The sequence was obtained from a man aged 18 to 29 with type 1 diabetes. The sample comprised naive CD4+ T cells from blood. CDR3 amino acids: CASSTLSNEQFF. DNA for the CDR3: TGTGCCAGCAGTACCCTCTCGAATGAGCAGTTCTTC. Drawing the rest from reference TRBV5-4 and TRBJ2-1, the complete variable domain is ETGVTQSPTHLIKTRGQQVTLRCSSQSGHNTVSWYQQALGQGPQFIFQYYREEENGRGNFPPRFSGLQFPNYSSELNVNALELDDSALYLCASSTLSNEQFFGPGTRLTVL.